A selection of T cell receptor beta chains follows, all from one sample in a study of cytomegalovirus exposure and HLA in healthy donors. Assay used: immunoSEQ multiplex PCR; TCRdb lists only in-frame clones, some missing. The table shows 160,000 or so clones, with around 83% occurring only once. The sequenced sample consisted of PBMCs. Receptor source: a man aged 45-65 years in good health and CMV-seropositive. The CDR3 runs from the conserved cysteine through the conserved F or W. The D gene is left open where the match is weak. Clone size is shown for a subset of rows, as once, few, many or a class of expanded clone.

J gene | D gene | clone size | V gene | CDR3 protein | CDR3 DNA
TRBJ2-7 | TRBD2 | . | TRBV11-2 | CASSLGGGPLYEQYF | TGTGCCAGCAGCTTAGGGGGGGGTCCTCTCTACGAGCAGTACTTC
TRBJ1-4 | TRBD1 | . | TRBV5-6 | CASSLGSRGRGEKLFF | TGTGCCAGCAGCTTGGGGAGTAGGGGGCGAGGTGAAAAACTGTTTTTT
TRBJ2-2 | TRBD1 | once | TRBV7-3 | CASSQAGTGEPGELFF | TGTGCCAGCAGCCAAGCCGGGACAGGGGAGCCCGGGGAGCTGTTTTTT
TRBJ2-1 | TRBD2 | . | TRBV5-1 | CASSFGLAGVNEQFF | TGCGCCAGCAGCTTCGGCCTAGCGGGGGTGAATGAGCAGTTCTTC
TRBJ1-5 | TRBD1 | once | TRBV28 | CASNGQGIGNQPQHF | TGTGCCAGCAATGGACAGGGAATAGGCAATCAGCCCCAGCATTTT
TRBJ1-1 | TRBD1 | . | TRBV2 | CASSVDRGNTEAFF | TGTGCCAGCAGTGTGGACAGGGGCAACACTGAAGCTTTCTTT
TRBJ1-6 | TRBD1 | . | TRBV6-1 | CASSEDRGRDSPLHF | TGTGCCAGCAGTGAGGACAGGGGCAGGGATTCACCCCTCCACTTT
TRBJ2-1 | TRBD2 | . | TRBV13 | CASSPGTSQYNEQFF | TGTGCCAGCAGCCCGGGGACTAGCCAGTACAATGAGCAGTTCTTC
TRBJ2-1 | . | . | TRBV7-8 | CASSLSGVTGGLYNEQFF | TGTGCCAGCAGCTTATCGGGTGTCACCGGCGGCCTATACAATGAGCAGTTCTTC
TRBJ1-2 | TRBD1 | . | TRBV5-8 | CASSVTRGRVVDGYTF | TGTGCCAGCAGCGTCACCAGGGGGCGGGTCGTAGACGGCTACACCTTC
TRBJ2-5 | TRBD2 | . | TRBV7-7 | CASRKSGGEGETQYF | TGTGCCAGCAGAAAAAGCGGGGGAGAAGGGGAGACCCAGTACTTC
TRBJ2-2 | TRBD1 | . | TRBV7-9 | CASSDKDRELGELFF | TGTGCCAGCAGCGACAAGGACAGGGAACTCGGGGAGCTGTTTTTT
TRBJ1-2 | TRBD1 | . | TRBV2 | CASTDRGPYGYTF | TGTGCCAGCACAGACAGGGGGCCCTATGGCTACACCTTC
TRBJ2-7 | TRBD1 | . | TRBV19 | CASQDRAEEQYF | TGTGCCAGCCAGGACAGGGCGGAGGAGCAGTACTTC
TRBJ2-1 | TRBD1 | . | TRBV5-8 | CASSNHRDSDNEQFF | TGTGCCAGCAGCAACCACCGGGACAGTGACAATGAGCAGTTCTTC
TRBJ1-1 | TRBD1 | . | TRBV6-5 | CASSYDRGDAFF | TGTGCCAGCAGTTATGACAGGGGAGACGCTTTCTTT
TRBJ2-1 | . | . | TRBV27 | CASSSPGREQFF | TGTGCCAGCAGTTCTCCAGGGAGGGAGCAGTTCTTC
TRBJ1-1 | . | . | TRBV14 | CASSQMRAEAFF | TGTGCCAGCAGCCAAATGCGGGCTGAAGCTTTCTTT
TRBJ2-1 | TRBD2 | . | TRBV5-1 | CASSLAPLAGTYNEQFF | TGCGCCAGCAGCTTGGCCCCCCTAGCGGGGACCTACAATGAGCAGTTCTTC
TRBJ2-2 | TRBD1 | . | TRBV11-1 | CASSLGQGVNTGELFF | TGTGCCAGCAGCTTGGGACAGGGGGTCAACACCGGGGAGCTGTTTTTT
TRBJ2-2 | TRBD2 | . | TRBV5-1 | CASSGASGRLNGELFF | TGCGCCAGCAGCGGAGCTAGCGGGAGGTTGAACGGGGAGCTGTTTTTT
TRBJ1-5 | TRBD1 | . | TRBV28 | CASSYQQGKGHQPQHF | TGTGCCAGCAGTTATCAACAGGGGAAGGGGCATCAGCCCCAGCATTTT
TRBJ2-7 | TRBD1 | . | TRBV27 | CASSPGQYEQYF | TGTGCCAGCAGTCCGGGACAGTACGAGCAGTACTTC
TRBJ2-3 | . | . | TRBV5-4 | CASSQGTVSTDTQYF | TGTGCCAGCAGCCAAGGAACAGTTAGCACAGATACGCAGTATTTT
TRBJ1-2 | . | . | TRBV5-6 | CASSLVEGDNTF | TGTGCCAGCAGCTTGGTTGAAGGGGACAACACCTTC
TRBJ1-4 | TRBD1 | . | TRBV5-5 | CASSREGAGDEKLFF | TGTGCCAGCAGCCGGGAGGGGGCAGGGGACGAAAAACTGTTTTTT
TRBJ2-1 | TRBD2 | few | TRBV2 | CASSDGGGENNEQFF | TGTGCCAGCAGTGATGGCGGGGGGGAAAACAATGAGCAGTTCTTC
TRBJ2-6 | . | . | TRBV5-1 | CASSLSRGGYGANVLTF | TGCGCCAGCAGCTTGTCGCGAGGGGGTTATGGGGCCAACGTCCTGACTTTC
TRBJ2-6 | . | once | TRBV11-3 | CASSLFGGSSSGANVLTF | TGTGCCAGCAGCTTATTCGGTGGGAGCAGCTCTGGGGCCAACGTCCTGACTTTC
TRBJ2-7 | . | few | TRBV19 | CASSTLGEVKDEQYF | TGTGCCAGTAGTACCTTAGGGGAGGTTAAGGACGAGCAGTACTTC
TRBJ1-1 | . | . | TRBV18 | CASSPLSTRTGGPDTEAFF | TGTGCCAGCTCACCATTATCGACAAGGACGGGGGGGCCCGACACTGAAGCTTTCTTT
TRBJ1-5 | . | . | TRBV19 | CASSIVAGINQPQHF | TGTGCCAGTAGTATAGTGGCAGGGATCAATCAGCCCCAGCATTTT
TRBJ2-1 | . | . | TRBV9 | CASSVARTAYNEQFF | TGTGCCAGCAGCGTAGCTAGGACAGCTTACAATGAGCAGTTCTTC
TRBJ2-5 | TRBD1 | . | TRBV29-1 | CSVGVSLRQGRAETQYF | TGCAGCGTCGGGGTTTCTTTGAGACAGGGGCGGGCAGAGACCCAGTACTTC
TRBJ1-5 | TRBD1 | . | TRBV19 | CASSKAGGFNQPQHF | TGTGCCAGTAGTAAGGCAGGGGGCTTCAATCAGCCCCAGCATTTT
TRBJ1-2 | . | once | TRBV11-2 | CASSQRTANYGYTF | TGTGCCAGCAGCCAAAGAACAGCCAACTATGGCTACACCTTC
TRBJ1-1 | TRBD1 | . | TRBV6-5 | CASSPRTGAEAFF | TGTGCCAGCAGTCCCCGGACAGGGGCTGAAGCTTTCTTT
TRBJ1-3 | TRBD1 | . | TRBV5-6 | CASSGQVHSGNTIYF | TGTGCCAGCAGCGGACAGGTGCACTCTGGAAACACCATATATTTT
TRBJ2-3 | TRBD2 | few | TRBV19 | CASSIGAGGPDTQYF | TGTGCCAGTAGTATAGGAGCGGGAGGGCCCGATACGCAGTATTTT
TRBJ2-6 | TRBD1 | . | TRBV6-4 | CASGPNRGTGANVLTF | TGTGCCAGCGGTCCTAACAGGGGTACTGGGGCCAACGTCCTGACTTTC
TRBJ1-5 | TRBD1 | . | TRBV6-5 | CASSLGGGSNQPQHF | TGTGCCAGCAGCCTCGGAGGGGGCAGCAATCAGCCCCAGCATTTT
TRBJ2-1 | TRBD2 | . | TRBV7-3 | CASSLGTSVSSYNEQFF | TGTGCCAGCAGTTTAGGGACTAGCGTTAGCTCCTACAATGAGCAGTTCTTC
TRBJ1-1 | . | . | TRBV11-2 | CASTSKNGFLNTEAFF | TGTGCCAGCACCTCGAAAAACGGGTTTTTGAACACTGAAGCTTTCTTT
TRBJ2-1 | TRBD2 | once | TRBV14 | CASSQLAGGATREQFF | TGTGCCAGCAGCCAACTGGCGGGGGGCGCGACTAGAGAGCAGTTCTTC
TRBJ1-2 | TRBD1 | . | TRBV19 | CASSKGQALYGYTF | TGTGCCAGTAGTAAAGGACAGGCCCTCTATGGCTACACCTTC
TRBJ2-1 | . | once | TRBV7-6 | CASSFLGGEQFF | TGTGCCAGCAGCTTCTTAGGCGGTGAGCAGTTCTTC
TRBJ2-2 | TRBD2 | . | TRBV5-6 | CASSLAPGTRNTGELFF | TGTGCCAGCAGCCTGGCTCCGGGGACTAGAAACACCGGGGAGCTGTTTTTT
TRBJ2-1 | . | . | TRBV27 | CASTSLGRDGPVRSYNEQFF | TGTGCCAGCACCTCCTTAGGGCGGGACGGCCCCGTCAGGTCCTACAATGAGCAGTTCTTC
TRBJ1-1 | . | . | TRBV30 | CAWINRDSGVNTEAFF | TGTGCCTGGATAAACAGGGATTCCGGGGTAAACACTGAAGCTTTCTTT
TRBJ2-7 | TRBD1 | . | TRBV7-6 | CASSLGGTGSYEQYF | TGTGCCAGCAGCTTAGGGGGGACAGGCTCCTACGAGCAGTACTTC
TRBJ1-1 | . | . | TRBV5-6 | CASSLSRGIEAFF | TGTGCCAGCAGCTTGTCGCGGGGGATTGAAGCTTTCTTT
TRBJ1-4 | TRBD1 | . | TRBV5-4 | CASSPTGQINEKLFF | TGTGCCAGCAGCCCAACGGGACAGATAAATGAAAAACTGTTTTTT
TRBJ2-3 | TRBD1 | . | TRBV27 | CASSLSGTGKDTQYF | TGTGCCAGCAGTTTATCTGGGACAGGGAAAGATACGCAGTATTTT
TRBJ1-1 | . | . | TRBV9 | CASSALTANTEAFF | TGTGCCAGCAGCGCACTGACAGCGAACACTGAAGCTTTCTTT
TRBJ2-1 | TRBD1 | . | TRBV7-9 | CASSRLGTGIINEQFF | TGTGCCAGCAGCCGACTAGGGACAGGGATTATCAATGAGCAGTTCTTC